This is a list of T cell receptor beta chains from one sample in a study of blood T cell repertoires in COVID-19. Using immunoSEQ multiplex PCR, the repertoire was profiled, and TCRdb retains in-frame clones only, with some absent. This table has fewer than 350,000 clones, approximately 86% appearing once. Source material: peripheral blood. Receptors were obtained from a man aged 35 to 55 with active or convalescent COVID-19. The CDR3 runs from the conserved cysteine through the conserved F or W. D genes are given only for firm matches. A row's size may be missing; if present it is once, few, many or a size class.

>TRBJ2-2|TRBV18|-|-
CASSPRRDTGELFF
TGTGCCAGCTCGCCTCGTCGGGACACCGGGGAGCTGTTTTTT
>TRBJ1-5|TRBV24-1|-|TRBD1
CATGQGNQPQHF
TGTGCCACCGGACAGGGTAATCAGCCCCAGCATTTT
>TRBJ2-5|TRBV7-3|-|-
CASSPGTRETQYF
TGTGCCAGCAGTCCCGGGACTCGAGAGACCCAGTACTTC
>TRBJ2-2|TRBV6-5|-|-
CASRQPGTGELFF
TGTGCCAGCAGGCAACCGGGCACCGGGGAGCTGTTTTTT
>TRBJ2-1|TRBV6-5|-|-
CASSYNRLDSPNEQFF
TGTGCCAGCAGTTATAATCGCCTCGACAGTCCCAATGAGCAGTTCTTC
>TRBJ2-7|TRBV7-9|-|-
CASSLEGAQQYF
TGTGCCAGCAGCTTAGAAGGGGCCCAGCAGTACTTC
>TRBJ1-6|TRBV3-1/TRBV3-2|-|-
CASSHAVGRIENSPLHF
TGTGCCAGCAGCCATGCTGTAGGGAGGATTGAAAATTCACCCCTCCACTTT
>TRBJ2-3|TRBV5-4|-|-
CASSSSTDTQYF
TGTGCCAGCAGCTCAAGCACAGATACGCAGTATTTT
>TRBJ1-4|TRBV9|-|TRBD1
CASSPPGQGGEKLFF
TGTGCCAGCAGCCCTCCGGGACAGGGAGGTGAAAAACTGTTTTTT
>TRBJ2-2|TRBV30|-|-
CAWSVLSGGELFF
TGTGCCTGGAGTGTACTGTCCGGGGGGGAGCTGTTTTTT
>TRBJ1-5|TRBV19|-|-
CASSIERGNGDQPQHF
TGTGCCAGTAGTATAGAACGAGGGAACGGGGATCAGCCCCAGCATTTT
>TRBJ2-5|TRBV7-9|-|-
CASSLRTVRRETQYF
TGTGCCAGCAGCTTAAGAACCGTTCGTCGGGAGACCCAGTACTTC
>TRBJ1-6|TRBV19|-|TRBD1
CASSYDRARDSPLHF
TGTGCCAGTAGCTACGACAGGGCCAGGGATTCACCCCTCCACTTT
>TRBJ1-6|TRBV4-1|few|-
CASSQESTLHF
TGCGCCAGCAGCCAAGAATCCACCCTCCACTTT
>TRBJ2-7|TRBV7-9|-|-
CASSLGQGNSYEQYF
TGTGCCAGCAGCTTAGGGCAGGGGAACTCCTACGAGCAGTACTTC
>TRBJ2-5|TRBV27|-|-
CASSFRGRETQYF
TGTGCCAGCAGTTTCCGAGGTCGGGAGACCCAGTACTTC
>TRBJ1-2|TRBV10-3|-|TRBD1
CAISDSRQGFNYGYTF
TGTGCCATCAGTGATTCTCGACAGGGATTCAACTATGGCTACACCTTC
>TRBJ1-2|TRBV6-1|-|-
CASSEDRAFSYGYTF
TGTGCCAGCAGTGAAGACAGGGCATTTAGCTATGGCTACACCTTC
>TRBJ2-7|TRBV25-1|-|TRBD2
CASSPWGGPGSEQYF
TGTGCCAGCAGCCCGTGGGGGGGACCAGGGAGCGAGCAGTACTTC
>TRBJ1-1|TRBV5-1|-|-
CASSRGLAGIPAEAFF
TGCGCCAGCAGCCGGGGACTGGCAGGAATCCCAGCTGAAGCTTTCTTT
>TRBJ1-1|TRBV12-3/TRBV12-4|-|-
CASRQGGNTEAFF
TGTGCCAGCAGACAGGGCGGGAACACTGAAGCTTTCTTT
>TRBJ1-5|TRBV7-9|-|-
CASSIQGSQPQHF
TGTGCCAGCAGCATCCAGGGCTCCCAGCCCCAGCATTTT
>TRBJ2-2|TRBV18|-|-
CASSTLAPSTGELFF
TGTGCCAGCTCAACGCTAGCGCCTTCCACCGGGGAGCTGTTTTTT
>TRBJ1-6|TRBV3-1/TRBV3-2|-|TRBD1
CASSQEAGTVYNSPLHF
TGTGCCAGCAGCCAAGAGGCGGGGACAGTATATAATTCACCCCTCCACTTT
>TRBJ1-2|TRBV10-3|-|-
CAISEEVSRSGYTF
TGTGCCATCAGTGAGGAGGTCAGCCGGAGTGGCTACACCTTC
>TRBJ2-3|TRBV5-1|-|-
CASSLWLHTDTQYF
TGCGCCAGCAGCTTGTGGCTGCACACAGATACGCAGTATTTT
>TRBJ1-4|TRBV4-2|-|TRBD1
CASSQDRAVTGGNEKLFF
TGTGCCAGCAGCCAAGATCGGGCCGTGACAGGGGGTAATGAAAAACTGTTTTTT
>TRBJ1-2|TRBV9|-|TRBD1
CASSVAQGATYGYTF
TGTGCCAGCAGCGTAGCGCAGGGGGCTACGTATGGCTACACCTTC
>TRBJ2-3|TRBV7-3|-|TRBD2
CASSPGTTSTDTQYF
TGTGCCAGCAGCCCCGGGACTACTTCCACAGATACGCAGTATTTT
>TRBJ1-2|TRBV6-5|-|-
CASSYFGGDGYTF
TGTGCCAGCAGTTACTTCGGGGGGGATGGCTACACCTTC
>TRBJ1-4|TRBV3-1/TRBV3-2|few|-
CASSLAGATNEKLFF
TGTGCCAGCAGCCTTGCAGGGGCAACTAATGAAAAACTGTTTTTT
>TRBJ2-1|TRBV12-3/TRBV12-4|-|-
CASSSPRDEQFF
TGTGCCAGCAGTTCCCCCCGAGATGAGCAGTTCTTC
>TRBJ2-7|TRBV5-1|-|TRBD1
CASSSNPGQGGSHEQYF
TGCGCCAGCAGCTCGAACCCGGGACAGGGGGGATCCCACGAGCAGTACTTC
>TRBJ1-2|TRBV27|-|TRBD1
CASSLGTAYGYTF
TGTGCCAGCAGTTTAGGGACAGCCTATGGCTACACCTTC
>TRBJ2-6|TRBV5-1|-|-
CASSFQGSTPFSGANVLTF
TGCGCCAGCAGCTTCCAGGGATCCACTCCCTTCTCTGGGGCCAACGTCCTGACTTTC
>TRBJ2-2|TRBV10-3|-|TRBD2
CAISRGLAGANTGELFF
TGTGCCATCAGTCGAGGACTAGCGGGGGCCAACACCGGGGAGCTGTTTTTT